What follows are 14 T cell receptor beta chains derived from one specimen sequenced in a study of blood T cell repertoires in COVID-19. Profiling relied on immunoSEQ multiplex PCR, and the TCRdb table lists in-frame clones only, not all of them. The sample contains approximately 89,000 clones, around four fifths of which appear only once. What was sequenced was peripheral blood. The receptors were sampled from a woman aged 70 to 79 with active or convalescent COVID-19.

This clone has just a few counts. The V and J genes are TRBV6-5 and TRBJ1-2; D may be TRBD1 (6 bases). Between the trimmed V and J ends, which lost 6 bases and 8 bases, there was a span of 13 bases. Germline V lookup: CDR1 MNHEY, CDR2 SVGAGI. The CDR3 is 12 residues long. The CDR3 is CASRFRGGGYTF. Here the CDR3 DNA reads TGTGCCAGCAGATTCCGTGGGGGCGGCTACACCTTC.

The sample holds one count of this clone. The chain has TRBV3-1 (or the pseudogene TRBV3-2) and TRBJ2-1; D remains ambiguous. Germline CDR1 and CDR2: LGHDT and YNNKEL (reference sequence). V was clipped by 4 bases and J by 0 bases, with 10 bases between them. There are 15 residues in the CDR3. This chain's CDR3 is CASSPNPSSYNEQFF. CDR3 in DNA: TGTGCCAGCAGCCCTAATCCTAGCTCCTACAATGAGCAGTTCTTC.

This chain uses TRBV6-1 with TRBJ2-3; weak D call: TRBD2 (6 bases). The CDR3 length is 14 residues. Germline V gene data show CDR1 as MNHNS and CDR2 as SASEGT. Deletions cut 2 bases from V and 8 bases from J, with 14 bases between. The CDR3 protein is CASSESPQGGTQYF. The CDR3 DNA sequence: TGTGCCAGCAGTGAAAGCCCTCAGGGAGGTACGCAGTATTTT.

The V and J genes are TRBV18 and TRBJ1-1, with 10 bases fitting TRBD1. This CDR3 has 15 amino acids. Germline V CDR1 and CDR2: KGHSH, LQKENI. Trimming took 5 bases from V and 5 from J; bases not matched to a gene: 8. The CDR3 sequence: CASSERDRGRTEAFF. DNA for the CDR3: TGTGCCAGCTCAGAGAGAGACAGGGGGCGGACTGAAGCTTTCTTT.

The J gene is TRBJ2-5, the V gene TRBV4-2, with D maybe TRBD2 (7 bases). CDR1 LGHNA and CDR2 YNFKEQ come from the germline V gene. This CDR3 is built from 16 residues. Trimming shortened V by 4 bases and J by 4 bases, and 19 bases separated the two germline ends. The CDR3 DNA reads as TGTGCCAGCAGCCTAGATTTTAGGGGGGAGGGAGAGACCCAGTACTTC. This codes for CASSLDFRGEGETQYF.

The CDR3 sequence: CASSLARTGQETQYF. The DNA for the CDR3 is TGTGCCAGCAGCTTAGCCCGGACGGGGCAAGAGACCCAGTACTTC. V gene TRBV7-2 combines with J gene TRBJ2-5; TRBD2 might be the D (5 bases). Trimming pared 0 bases from V and 2 bases from J, leaving 10 bases between. The CDR3 is 15 amino acids. Germline-derived CDR1 and CDR2 are SGHTA and FQGNSA.

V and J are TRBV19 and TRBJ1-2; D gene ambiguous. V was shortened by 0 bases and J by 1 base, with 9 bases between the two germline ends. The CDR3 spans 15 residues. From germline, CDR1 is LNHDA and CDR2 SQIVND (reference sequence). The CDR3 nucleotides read TGTGCCAGTAGTATAGATCCCTCCGGTAACTATGGCTACACCTTC. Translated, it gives CASSIDPSGNYGYTF.

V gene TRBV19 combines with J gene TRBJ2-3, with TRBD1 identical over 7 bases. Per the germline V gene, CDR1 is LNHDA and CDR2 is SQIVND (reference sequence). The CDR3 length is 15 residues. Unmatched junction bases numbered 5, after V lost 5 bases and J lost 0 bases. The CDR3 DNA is TGTGCCAGTAGTTCAGAGACAGGGAGCACAGATACGCAGTATTTT. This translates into CASSSETGSTDTQYF.

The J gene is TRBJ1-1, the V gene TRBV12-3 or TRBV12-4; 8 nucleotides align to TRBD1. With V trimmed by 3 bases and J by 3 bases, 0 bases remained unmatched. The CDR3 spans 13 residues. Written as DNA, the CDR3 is TGTGCCAGCAGTTTGGGACAGGACACTGAAGCTTTCTTT. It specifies CASSLGQDTEAFF.

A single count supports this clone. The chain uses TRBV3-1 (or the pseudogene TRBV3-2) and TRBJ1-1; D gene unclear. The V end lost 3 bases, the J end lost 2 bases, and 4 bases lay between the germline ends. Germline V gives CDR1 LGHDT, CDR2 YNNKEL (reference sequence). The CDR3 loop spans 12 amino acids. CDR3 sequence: CASSQSNTEAFF. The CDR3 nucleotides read TGTGCCAGCAGCCAGAGTAACACTGAAGCTTTCTTT.

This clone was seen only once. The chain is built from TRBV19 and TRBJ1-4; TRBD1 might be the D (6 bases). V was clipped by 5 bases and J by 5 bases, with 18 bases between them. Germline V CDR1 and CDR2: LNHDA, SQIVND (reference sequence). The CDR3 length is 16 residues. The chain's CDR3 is CASSRRVDRPNEKLFF. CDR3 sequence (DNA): TGTGCCAGTAGTCGCCGAGTGGACAGACCAAATGAAAAACTGTTTTTT.

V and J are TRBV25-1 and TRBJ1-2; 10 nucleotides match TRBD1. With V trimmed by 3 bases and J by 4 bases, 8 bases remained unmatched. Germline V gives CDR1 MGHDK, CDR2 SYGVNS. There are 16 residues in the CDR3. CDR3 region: CASSDKPGQGSYGYTF. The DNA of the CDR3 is TGTGCCAGCAGTGACAAACCGGGACAGGGGTCCTATGGCTACACCTTC.

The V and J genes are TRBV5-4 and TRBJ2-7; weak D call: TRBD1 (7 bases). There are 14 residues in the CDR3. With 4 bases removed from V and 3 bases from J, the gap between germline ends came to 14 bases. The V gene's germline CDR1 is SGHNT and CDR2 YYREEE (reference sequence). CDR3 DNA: TGTGCCAGCAGCCCCGCGGGACAGAGCTACGAGCAGTACTTC. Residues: CASSPAGQSYEQYF.

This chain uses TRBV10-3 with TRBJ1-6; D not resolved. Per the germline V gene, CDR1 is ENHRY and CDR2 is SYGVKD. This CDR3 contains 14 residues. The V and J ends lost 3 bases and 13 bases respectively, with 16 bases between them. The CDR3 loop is CAISEGGAVVPLHF. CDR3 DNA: TGTGCCATCAGTGAAGGCGGAGCGGTGGTCCCCCTCCACTTT.